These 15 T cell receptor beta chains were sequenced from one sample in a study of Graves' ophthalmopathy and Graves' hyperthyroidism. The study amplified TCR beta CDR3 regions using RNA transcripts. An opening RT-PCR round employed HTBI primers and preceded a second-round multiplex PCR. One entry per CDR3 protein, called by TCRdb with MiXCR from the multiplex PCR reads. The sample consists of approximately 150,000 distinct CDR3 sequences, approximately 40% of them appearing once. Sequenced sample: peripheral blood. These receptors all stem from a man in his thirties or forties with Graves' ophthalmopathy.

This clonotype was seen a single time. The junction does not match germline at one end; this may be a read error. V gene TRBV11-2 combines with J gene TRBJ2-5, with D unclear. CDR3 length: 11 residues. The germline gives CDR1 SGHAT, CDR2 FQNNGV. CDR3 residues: CASSLDGDQCF. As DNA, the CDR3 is TGTGCCAGCAGCTTAGACGGAGACCAGTGCTTC.

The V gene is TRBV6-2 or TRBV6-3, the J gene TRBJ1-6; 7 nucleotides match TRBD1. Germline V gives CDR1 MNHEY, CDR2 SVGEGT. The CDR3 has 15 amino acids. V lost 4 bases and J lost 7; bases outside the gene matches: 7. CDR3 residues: CASSLRPGGNSPLHF. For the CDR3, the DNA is TGTGCCAGCAGTTTAAGGCCAGGGGGGAATTCACCCCTCCACTTT.

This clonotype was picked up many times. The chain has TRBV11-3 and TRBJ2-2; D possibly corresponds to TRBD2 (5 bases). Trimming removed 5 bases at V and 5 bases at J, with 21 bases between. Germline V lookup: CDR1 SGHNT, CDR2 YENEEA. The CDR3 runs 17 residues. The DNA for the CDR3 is TGTGCCAGCAGCCCGCTCCGGGATCCCCAGAGGACCGGGGAGCTGTTTTTT. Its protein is CASSPLRDPQRTGELFF.

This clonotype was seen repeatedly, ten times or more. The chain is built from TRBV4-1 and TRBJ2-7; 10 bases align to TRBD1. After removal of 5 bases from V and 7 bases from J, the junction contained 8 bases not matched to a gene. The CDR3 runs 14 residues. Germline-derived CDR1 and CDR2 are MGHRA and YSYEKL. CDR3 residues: CASSSTGTGEEQYF. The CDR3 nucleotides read TGCGCCAGCAGCTCGACCGGGACAGGGGAAGAGCAGTACTTC.

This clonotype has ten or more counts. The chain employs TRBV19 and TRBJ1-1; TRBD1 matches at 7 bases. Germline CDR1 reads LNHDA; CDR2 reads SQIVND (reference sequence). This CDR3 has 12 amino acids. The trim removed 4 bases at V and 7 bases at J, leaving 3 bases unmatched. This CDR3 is CASSTTGVEAFF. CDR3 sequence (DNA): TGTGCCAGTAGTACCACAGGGGTTGAAGCTTTCTTT.

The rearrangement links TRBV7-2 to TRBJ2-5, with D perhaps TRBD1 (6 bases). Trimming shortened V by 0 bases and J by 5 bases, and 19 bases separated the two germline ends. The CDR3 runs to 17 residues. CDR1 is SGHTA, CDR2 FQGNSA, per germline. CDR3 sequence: CASSLATGPDPWETQYF. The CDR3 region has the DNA TGTGCCAGCAGCTTAGCGACAGGCCCCGACCCCTGGGAGACCCAGTACTTC. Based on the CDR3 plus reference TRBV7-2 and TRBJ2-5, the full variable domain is GAGVSQSPSNKVTEKGKDVELRCDPISGHTALYWYRQSLGQGLEFLIYFQGNSAPDKSGLPSDRFSAERTGGSVSTLTIQRTQQEDSAVYLCASSLATGPDPWETQYFGPGTRLLVL.

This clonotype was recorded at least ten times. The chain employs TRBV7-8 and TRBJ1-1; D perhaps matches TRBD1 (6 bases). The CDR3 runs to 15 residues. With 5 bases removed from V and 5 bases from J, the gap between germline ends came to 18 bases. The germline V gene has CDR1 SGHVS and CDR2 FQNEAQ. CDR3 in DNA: TGTGCCAGCAGCCCCCGGGTAGGGCAGGGGACTGAAGCTTTCTTT. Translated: CASSPRVGQGTEAFF. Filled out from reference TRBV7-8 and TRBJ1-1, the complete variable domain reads GAGVSQSPRYKVAKRGQDVALRCDPISGHVSLFWYQQALGQGPEFLTYFQNEAQLDKSGLPSDRFFAERPEGSVSTLKIQRTQQEDSAVYLCASSPRVGQGTEAFFGQGTRLTVV.

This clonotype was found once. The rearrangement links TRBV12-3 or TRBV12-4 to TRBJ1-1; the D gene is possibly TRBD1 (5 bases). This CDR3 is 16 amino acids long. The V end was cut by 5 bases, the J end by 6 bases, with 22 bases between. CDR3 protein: CASSENGARANSEAFF. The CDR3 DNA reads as TGTGCCAGCAGTGAAAATGGAGCCAGGGCCAATTCTGAAGCTTTCTTT.

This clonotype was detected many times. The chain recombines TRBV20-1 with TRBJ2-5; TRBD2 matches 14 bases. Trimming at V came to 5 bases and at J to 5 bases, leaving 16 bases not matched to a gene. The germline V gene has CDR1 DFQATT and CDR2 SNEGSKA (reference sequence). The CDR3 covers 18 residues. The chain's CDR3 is CSAGVGTSGSGWRETQYF. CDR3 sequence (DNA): TGCAGTGCTGGGGTCGGGACTAGCGGGAGCGGGTGGCGGGAGACCCAGTACTTC.

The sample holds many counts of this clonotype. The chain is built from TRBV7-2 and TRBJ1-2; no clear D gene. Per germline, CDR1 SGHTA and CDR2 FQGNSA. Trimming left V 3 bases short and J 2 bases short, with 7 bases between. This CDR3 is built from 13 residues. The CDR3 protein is CASSLQTNYGYTF. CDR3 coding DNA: TGTGCCAGCAGCTTGCAAACGAACTATGGCTACACCTTC.

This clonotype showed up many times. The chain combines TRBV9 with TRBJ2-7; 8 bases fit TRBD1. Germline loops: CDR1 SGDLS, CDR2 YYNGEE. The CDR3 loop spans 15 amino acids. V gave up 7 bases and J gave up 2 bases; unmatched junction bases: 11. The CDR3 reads CASAPRGTGPYEQYF. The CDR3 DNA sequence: TGTGCCAGCGCCCCCCGAGGGACAGGTCCCTACGAGCAGTACTTC.

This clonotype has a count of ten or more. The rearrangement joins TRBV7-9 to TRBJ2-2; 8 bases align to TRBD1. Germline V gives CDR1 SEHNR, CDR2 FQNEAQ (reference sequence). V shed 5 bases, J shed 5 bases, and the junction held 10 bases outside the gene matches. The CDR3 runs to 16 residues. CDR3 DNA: TGTGCCAGCAGCGGCGGGACAGGCAGTAGTACCGGGGAGCTGTTTTTT. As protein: CASSGGTGSSTGELFF.

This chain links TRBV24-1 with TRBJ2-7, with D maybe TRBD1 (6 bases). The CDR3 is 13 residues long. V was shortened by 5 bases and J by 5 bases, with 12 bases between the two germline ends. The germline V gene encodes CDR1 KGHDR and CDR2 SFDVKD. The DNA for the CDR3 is TGTGCCACCAGTGGCCTGACAGGAAACGAGCAGTACTTC. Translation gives CATSGLTGNEQYF.

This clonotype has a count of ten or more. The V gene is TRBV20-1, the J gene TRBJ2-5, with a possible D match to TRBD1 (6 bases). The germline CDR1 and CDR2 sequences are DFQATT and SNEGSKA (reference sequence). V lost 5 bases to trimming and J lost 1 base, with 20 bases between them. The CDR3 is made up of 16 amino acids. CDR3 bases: TGCAGTGCTGTAAAATTCTCAGGGGCCTTCCAAGAGACCCAGTACTTC. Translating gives CSAVKFSGAFQETQYF.

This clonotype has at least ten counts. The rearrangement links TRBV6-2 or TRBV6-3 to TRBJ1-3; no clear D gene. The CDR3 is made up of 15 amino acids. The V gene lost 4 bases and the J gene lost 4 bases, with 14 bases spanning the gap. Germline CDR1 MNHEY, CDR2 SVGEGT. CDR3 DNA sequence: TGTGCCAGCAGTTTCTATCCAGACGTCGGAAACACCATATATTTT. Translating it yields CASSFYPDVGNTIYF.